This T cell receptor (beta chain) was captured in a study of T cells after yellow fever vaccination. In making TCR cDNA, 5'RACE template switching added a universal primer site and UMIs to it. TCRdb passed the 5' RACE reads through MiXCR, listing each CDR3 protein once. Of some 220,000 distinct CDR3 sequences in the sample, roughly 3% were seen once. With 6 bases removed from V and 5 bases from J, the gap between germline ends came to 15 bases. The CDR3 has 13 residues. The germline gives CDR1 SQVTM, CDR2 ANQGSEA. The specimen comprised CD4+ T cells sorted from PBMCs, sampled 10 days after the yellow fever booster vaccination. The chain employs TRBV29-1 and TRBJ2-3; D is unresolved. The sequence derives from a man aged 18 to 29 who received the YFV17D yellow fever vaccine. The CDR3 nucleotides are TGCAGCGTCTCGAGGAGCGCAATAGATACGCAGTATTTT. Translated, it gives CSVSRSAIDTQYF.